The 21 T cell receptor beta chains reported below all come from one sample, sequenced in a study of blood T cells in healthy people across ages. Through a sample-barcoded 5' primer and a J-beta primer mix, a second PCR was run for 7 to 11 cycles. TCRdb reanalysed the 5' RACE reads using MiXCR and keeps one entry per CDR3 protein. The data show more than 1.4 million distinct CDR3 sequences, with 35% to 45% seen just once and approximately 7.9% held by the top ten. Sequencing was carried out using blood. The receptors come from a woman aged 18 to 35 in good health.

The chain uses TRBV11-2 and TRBJ2-7; 8 positions agree with TRBD2. The assigned J gene may be wrong: the sequence end matches TRBJ2-5 better. CDR1 and CDR2 from the germline V gene are SGHAT and FQNNGV. The CDR3 sequence is 14 residues long. The DNA for the CDR3 is TGTGCCAGCAGCCCCCAGCGGGAGTCGGAGACCCAGTACTTC. It yields the protein CASSPQRESETQYF.

V is TRBV12-3 or TRBV12-4 and J is TRBJ2-1, with 7 positions matching TRBD2. This CDR3 spans 17 amino acids. The V and J ends lost 4 bases and 6 bases, in that order; junction bases with no gene match: 15. The CDR3 here is CASSSVPSGPTSNEQFF. CDR3 bases: TGTGCCAGCAGTTCAGTACCTAGCGGCCCCACCTCCAATGAGCAGTTCTTC.

This clonotype has just a few counts. The V and J genes are TRBV20-1 and TRBJ2-7; D is tentatively TRBD1 or TRBD2 (7 bases each). Between the trimmed V and J ends, which lost 5 bases and 2 bases, there was a span of 19 bases. Germline CDR1 and CDR2: DFQATT and SNEGSKA (reference sequence). The CDR3 is 15 residues long. The CDR3 coding sequence is TGCAGTGCTTACAGGGGTAGCGGGCCTACCTACGAGCAGTACTTC. Translation: CSAYRGSGPTYEQYF.

V usage is TRBV7-3 and J usage is TRBJ2-5, with TRBD2 identical over 11 bases. The CDR3 length is 15 residues. The germline CDR1 and CDR2 sequences are SGHTA and FQGTGA. V was pared by 5 bases and J by 1 base, with 3 bases of the junction left unmatched. This CDR3 reads CASSELAGVQETQYF. CDR3 DNA sequence: TGTGCCAGCAGCGAACTAGCGGGGGTCCAAGAGACCCAGTACTTC.

This clonotype has just one count. The CDR3 sequence is CSVCGPGQANYGYTF. The CDR3 DNA reads as TGCAGCGTCTGCGGACCGGGACAAGCTAACTATGGCTACACCTTC. The J gene is TRBJ1-2, the V gene TRBV29-1; a possible D gene is TRBD1 (6 bases). This CDR3 contains 15 residues. V shed 6 bases and J shed 0 bases, with 17 bases lying between them. Germline V gene data show CDR1 as SQVTM and CDR2 as ANQGSEA.

To note about this clonotype: The junction departs from germline at one end; a sequencing error may be responsible. The V call is TRBV29-1, the J call TRBJ1-3; 8 bases align to TRBD1. Germline V gene sequence: CDR1 SQVTM, CDR2 ANQGSEA. The CDR3 extends over 16 amino acids. The CDR3 DNA sequence: TGCAGTGTTGAGAGTCCCCGGACAGGGAGTGGAAACACCATATATTTT. Protein sequence: CSVESPRTGSGNTIYF.

The chain has TRBV28 and TRBJ2-1; D uncertain. V gave up 4 bases and J gave up 8 bases, with 12 bases separating them. The germline V gene encodes CDR1 MDHEN and CDR2 SYDVKM. The CDR3 is 13 amino acids. CDR3: CASSCLSGYEQFF. The CDR3 nucleotides are TGTGCCAGCAGTTGTCTGTCGGGTTATGAGCAGTTCTTC.

This clonotype was observed at least ten times. The chain has TRBV6-6 and TRBJ1-6; 7 positions agree with TRBD1. Germline V gene lookup returns CDR1 MNHNY and CDR2 SVGAGI (reference sequence). This CDR3 has 13 residues. The trim removed 8 bases at V and 10 bases at J, leaving 8 bases unmatched. CDR3 nucleotides: TGTGCCAGCGGAAGGGAGGGGGCCTCACCCCTCCACTTT. This encodes CASGREGASPLHF.

This clonotype came up a few times. The gene calls are TRBV4-1 and TRBJ1-1; D unclear. This CDR3 spans 16 amino acids. The V end was cut by 0 bases, the J end by 0 bases, with 11 bases between. Germline values: CDR1 MGHRA, CDR2 YSYEKL. The CDR3 nucleotides read TGCGCCAGCAGCCAAGAGGAGGACGGCATGAACACTGAAGCTTTCTTT. This gives the protein CASSQEEDGMNTEAFF.

V is TRBV7-8 and J is TRBJ1-4; D possibly corresponds to TRBD1 (5 bases). The CDR3 spans 13 residues. Trimming pared 3 bases from V and 7 bases from J, leaving 9 bases between. Germline CDR1 is SGHVS and CDR2 is FQNEAQ. CDR3 coding DNA: TGTGCCAGCAGCTTTCAGGGAGGTGAAAAACTGTTTTTT. Amino acid sequence: CASSFQGGEKLFF.

The chain's CDR3 is CASSKAGRGQGRTGELFF. The CDR3, as DNA: TGTGCCAGCAGCAAAGCAGGGCGGGGACAGGGTCGCACCGGGGAGCTGTTTTTT. The chain joins TRBV21-1 to TRBJ2-2; TRBD1, the table's D call, was not compared with the DNA. TRBV21-1 is reported as a pseudogene. The CDR3 sequence is 18 residues long.

The genes are TRBV10-3 and TRBJ1-1; TRBD1 matches at 8 bases. The V and J ends lost 10 bases and 7 bases, in that order; junction bases with no gene match: 11. The CDR3 is 13 residues long. Germline values: CDR1 ENHRY, CDR2 SYGVKD. The CDR3 loop reads CATTVQGGSEAFF. The DNA for the CDR3 is TGTGCCACCACCGTACAGGGGGGAAGTGAAGCTTTCTTT.

This clonotype was counted only a few times. The CDR3 is CASSYGGLDGSAFF. The CDR3 nucleotides are TGTGCCAGCAGTTACGGGGGGCTTGACGGTTCAGCTTTCTTT. This chain links TRBV6-6 with TRBJ1-1; D possibly corresponds to TRBD1 (6 bases). The CDR3 runs 14 residues. Trimming left V 2 bases short and J 10 bases short, with 17 bases between. Germline V CDR1 and CDR2: MNHNY, SVGAGI (reference sequence).

This clonotype was seen repeatedly, ten times or more. The J gene is TRBJ2-7, the V gene TRBV10-3, with no clear D. Between the trimmed V and J ends, which lost 2 bases and 5 bases, there was a span of 13 bases. CDR1 is ENHRY and CDR2 is SYGVKD in the germline V gene. CDR3 length: 14 amino acids. CDR3 amino acids: CAISERPTPDEQYF. The DNA for the CDR3 is TGTGCCATCAGTGAGAGACCTACCCCGGACGAGCAGTACTTC.

Written as DNA, the CDR3 is TGTGCCAGCAGTGAAACCGGGGTAGGTGGCTACACCTTC. Amino acids: CASSETGVGGYTF. V gene TRBV2 combines with J gene TRBJ1-2; D call uncertain. This CDR3 has 13 amino acids. Germline values: CDR1 SNHLY, CDR2 FYNNEI. V lost 2 bases and J lost 7, with 11 bases in between. Full variable domain (remainder filled in from reference TRBV2 and TRBJ1-2): EPEVTQTPSHQVTQMGQEVILRCVPISNHLYFYWYRQILGQKVEFLVSFYNNEISEKSEIFDDQFSVERPDGSNFTLKIRSTKLEDSAMYFCASSETGVGGYTFGSGTRLTVV.

As to this clonotype: One end of the junction fails to match germline, which may point to a read error. The chain is built from TRBV12-3 or TRBV12-4 and TRBJ1-2, with D tentatively TRBD1 (6 bases). This CDR3 contains 13 residues. Here the CDR3 reads CTSSAGTYYGYTF. In DNA, the CDR3 is TGTACCAGCAGTGCCGGGACATACTATGGCTACACCTTC.

The chain has TRBV5-1 and TRBJ2-1, with D perhaps matching TRBD2 (7 bases). The CDR3 consists of 13 residues. V lost 0 bases and J lost 10, with 11 bases in between. The germline V gene encodes CDR1 SGHRS and CDR2 YFSETQ. This CDR3 reads CASSLGGGREQFF. DNA of the CDR3: TGCGCCAGCAGCTTGGGGGGGGGCCGGGAGCAGTTCTTC.

This chain uses TRBV20-1 with TRBJ2-3, with 9 nucleotides matching TRBD2. CDR3 length: 19 residues. The trim removed 0 bases at V and 0 bases at J, leaving 13 bases unmatched. CDR1 is DFQATT, CDR2 SNEGSKA, per germline (reference sequence). In DNA form, the CDR3 reads TGCAGTGCTAGAGATGTGGGCGGGAGGGCTCGTGCTAGCACAGATACGCAGTATTTT. Its protein product is CSARDVGGRARASTDTQYF.

This chain links TRBV2 with TRBJ1-2, with 8 bases aligning to TRBD1. The V and J ends lost 2 bases and 4 bases, in that order; junction bases with no gene match: 3. The CDR3 contains 14 residues. CDR1 SNHLY and CDR2 FYNNEI come from the germline V gene. The CDR3 here is CASSETGQGYGYTF. Written as DNA, the CDR3 is TGTGCCAGCAGTGAAACAGGACAGGGCTATGGCTACACCTTC.

The chain links TRBV4-1 to TRBJ2-5, with D tentatively TRBD2 (5 bases). CDR1 MGHRA and CDR2 YSYEKL come from the germline V gene. V was trimmed by 0 bases and J by 11 bases, leaving 22 bases between them. The CDR3 is made up of 16 amino acids. For the CDR3, the DNA is TGCGCCAGCAGCCAAGATACGAGTGGAGTCATACGAGGGCAGTACTTC. Its translation is CASSQDTSGVIRGQYF.

The CDR3 DNA sequence: TGCAGGCCTAATCTCGTGACTAGCGGGGGGGCCCAATATACGCAGTATTTT. Protein: CRPNLVTSGGAQYTQYF. The rearrangement joins TRBV20-1 to TRBJ2-3, with TRBD2 matching over 14 bases. Germline CDR1 DFQATT, CDR2 SNEGSKA (reference sequence). The CDR3 runs 17 residues.